The 20 T cell receptor beta chains listed next were all sequenced from one sample in a study of T cells after yellow fever vaccination. TCRdb processed the 5' RACE reads anew with MiXCR; each CDR3 protein has one entry. The sample holds under 350,000 distinct CDR3 sequences, over 4% seen once. Sample: PBMCs, taken 5 days after the yellow fever booster vaccination. Receptor source: a man in his late teens or twenties who received the YFV17D yellow fever vaccine.

This clonotype was counted only a few times. The chain links TRBV5-1 to TRBJ2-3; D ambiguous. Germline assignment: CDR1 SGHRS and CDR2 YFSETQ. V gave up 1 base and J gave up 7 bases, with 4 bases separating them. The CDR3 contains 11 residues. The CDR3 region has the DNA TGCGCCAGCAGCTTGTTTAATACGCAGTATTTT. This encodes CASSLFNTQYF.

The genes are TRBV4-1 and TRBJ2-1, with 9 bases matching TRBD2. Germline values: CDR1 MGHRA, CDR2 YSYEKL. Unmatched junction bases numbered 11, after V lost 1 base and J lost 4 bases. The CDR3 runs to 18 residues. CDR3 DNA: TGCGCCAGCAGCCAAGTCCGGGGTAGCGGGGGTATATACAATGAGCAGTTCTTC. This translates into CASSQVRGSGGIYNEQFF.

The DNA of the CDR3 is TGCAGCGTGAACAGGGATGGGACCGAAGCTTTCTTT. Translating gives CSVNRDGTEAFF. The rearrangement uses TRBV29-1 and TRBJ1-1, with a weak D call TRBD1 (6 bases). CDR1 is SQVTM and CDR2 is ANQGSEA in the germline V gene. Between the trimmed V and J ends, which lost 6 bases and 8 bases, there was a span of 16 bases. The CDR3 is made up of 12 amino acids.

The CDR3 DNA reads as TGTGCCACCAGTGACCCGGGACTAGGGTCAGATACGCAGTATTTT. It translates to CATSDPGLGSDTQYF. The chain is built from TRBV24-1 and TRBJ2-3, with 8 bases fitting TRBD2. CDR1 and CDR2 from the germline V gene are KGHDR and SFDVKD. The CDR3 sequence is 15 residues long. Trimming took 4 bases from V and 4 from J; bases not matched to a gene: 6.

This clonotype was counted between two and nine times. V is TRBV7-9 and J is TRBJ2-1; possibly TRBD1 or TRBD2 for D (5 bases each). The CDR3 is 14 amino acids. Germline values: CDR1 SEHNR, CDR2 FQNEAQ (reference sequence). Trimming pared 6 bases from V and 8 bases from J, leaving 17 bases between. The CDR3 DNA reads TGTGCCAGCAGGCCCAAGGGTAGGGACCATGAGCAGTTCTTC. It is translated as CASRPKGRDHEQFF.

The table lists this clonotype with a few counts. The genes are TRBV5-1 and TRBJ2-2, with 8 bases matching TRBD1. The CDR3 extends over 17 amino acids. The germline gives CDR1 SGHRS, CDR2 YFSETQ. V trimming: 1 base; J trimming: 4 bases; junction bases outside the gene matches: 9. CDR3 sequence reads: CASSLWQGARGTGELFF. CDR3 DNA sequence: TGCGCCAGCAGCTTGTGGCAGGGGGCCCGGGGCACCGGGGAGCTGTTTTTT.

This clonotype was counted at least ten times. The chain recombines TRBV7-9 with TRBJ1-4; the match to TRBD1 covers 7 bases. Germline V gene data show CDR1 as SEHNR and CDR2 as FQNEAQ (reference sequence). The CDR3 is 13 residues long. V trimming: 10 bases; J trimming: 8 bases; junction bases outside the gene matches: 10. The CDR3 nucleotides read TGTGCCATGGAACAGGGGACGGAGGAAAAACTGTTTTTT. Its protein is CAMEQGTEEKLFF.

The chain links TRBV27 to TRBJ2-1; 7 nucleotides align to TRBD1. Germline CDR1 and CDR2: MNHEY and SMNVEV (reference sequence). With 6 bases clipped from V and 0 bases from J, the junction kept 5 bases outside the gene matches. The length of the CDR3 is 15 residues. In DNA form, the CDR3 reads TGTGCCAGCAGATGGACAGGCAGCTCCTACAATGAGCAGTTCTTC. Protein sequence: CASRWTGSSYNEQFF.

This clonotype was observed a handful of times. The chain joins TRBV6-5 to TRBJ2-1, with TRBD2 identical over 13 bases. V was pared by 2 bases and J by 7 bases, with 2 bases of the junction left unmatched. The CDR3 sequence is 15 residues long. CDR1 is MNHEY and CDR2 is SVGAGI in the germline V gene. This CDR3 reads CASSYGLAGENEQFF. In DNA form, the CDR3 reads TGTGCCAGCAGTTACGGACTAGCGGGGGAGAATGAGCAGTTCTTC.

This clonotype was recorded many times. The chain links TRBV20-1 to TRBJ1-2, with D tentatively TRBD1 (6 bases). The ends were cut back, 4 bases at V and 0 bases at J, with 9 bases in the middle. The germline V gene encodes CDR1 DFQATT and CDR2 SNEGSKA (reference sequence). The CDR3 has 13 amino acids. CDR3 in DNA: TGCAGTGCTAAGGGGGGAGCTAACTATGGCTACACCTTC. Its translation is CSAKGGANYGYTF.

At least ten counts were recorded for this clonotype. CDR3 DNA sequence: TGCAGTGCTAGAGCACAGGGGGCCGATAATTCACCCCTCCACTTT. Its translation is CSARAQGADNSPLHF. The rearrangement joins TRBV20-1 to TRBJ1-6, with 9 bases that match TRBD1. J lost 5 bases, V lost 1 base, and 3 bases had no gene match. CDR3 length equals 15 residues. In germline, CDR1 is DFQATT, CDR2 SNEGSKA (reference sequence).

This clonotype was counted only a few times. V gene TRBV5-1 combines with J gene TRBJ1-6; no clear D gene. CDR1 and CDR2 (germline): SGHRS, YFSETQ. The V and J ends lost 1 base and 4 bases respectively, with 15 bases between them. The CDR3 is made up of 17 amino acids. This CDR3 is CASSLRSGAVYNSPLHF. DNA of the CDR3: TGCGCCAGCAGCTTGCGGTCTGGCGCAGTGTATAATTCACCCCTCCACTTT.

This sequence joins TRBV4-2 and TRBJ2-2; 10 bases match TRBD2. Germline V CDR1 and CDR2: LGHNA, YNFKEQ. Germline trimming cut 0 bases from V and 6 bases from J; bases unmatched to any gene: 7. CDR3 length: 17 amino acids. The CDR3 nucleotides are TGTGCCAGCAGCCAAGATGTAGCGGGGGGAACCTCCGGGGAGCTGTTTTTT. The encoded protein is CASSQDVAGGTSGELFF.

This clonotype showed up just a few times. The V and J genes are TRBV14 and TRBJ1-5; unclear D gene. Trimming took off 3 bases at V and 5 bases at J, with 8 bases between the two ends. CDR1 and CDR2 from the germline V gene are SGHDN and FVKESK. The CDR3 has 13 amino acids. For the CDR3, the DNA is TGTGCCAGCAGCCAGTATCGAGATCAGCCCCAGCATTTT. This encodes CASSQYRDQPQHF.

The table lists this clonotype with many counts. This CDR3 reads CSVYAGNYYGYTF. The CDR3 DNA reads TGCAGCGTTTATGCCGGAAACTACTATGGCTACACCTTC. V gene TRBV29-1 combines with J gene TRBJ1-2; D not resolved. Trimming removed 5 bases from V and 3 bases from J, with 13 bases in between. CDR3 size: 13 residues. Germline CDR1 SQVTM, CDR2 ANQGSEA. The whole variable domain, filled in from reference TRBV29-1 and TRBJ1-2, reads SAVISQKPSRDICQRGTSLTIQCQVDSQVTMMFWYRQQPGQSLTLIATANQGSEATYESGFVIDKFPISRPNLTFSTLTVSNMSPEDSSIYLCSVYAGNYYGYTFGSGTRLTVV.

The table lists this clonotype with a few counts. CDR3 in DNA: TGTGCCAGCAGCCGGGACAGAAATGACTATGGCTACACCTTC. Protein sequence: CASSRDRNDYGYTF. The rearrangement joins TRBV7-2 to TRBJ1-2; 7 bases are a match to TRBD1. The germline V gene has CDR1 SGHTA and CDR2 FQGNSA. V shed 5 bases and J 3 bases; nucleotides not matched to a gene: 6. The CDR3 consists of 14 residues.

This clonotype was detected many times. V is TRBV12-3 or TRBV12-4 and J is TRBJ2-1, with 10 bases identical to TRBD1. The CDR3 extends over 14 amino acids. Trimming took 2 bases from V and 9 from J; bases not matched to a gene: 4. The CDR3 sequence: CASSLRDRGSEQFF. CDR3 DNA sequence: TGTGCCAGCAGTTTAAGGGACAGGGGAAGTGAGCAGTTCTTC.

The chain uses TRBV30 and TRBJ2-7, with D possibly TRBD1 on 7 matching bases. CDR1 and CDR2 from the germline V gene are GTSNPN and SVGIG (reference sequence). The CDR3 totals 13 residues. Trimming took 2 bases from V and 3 from J, leaving 11 bases between them. DNA for the CDR3: TGTGCCTGGAGTAGGCAGGGGGGCTACGAGCAGTACTTC. It encodes CAWSRQGGYEQYF.

The chain links TRBV11-3 to TRBJ2-1; TRBD2 aligns across 8 bases. V trimming: 5 bases; J trimming: 4 bases; junction bases outside the gene matches: 10. CDR1 and CDR2 from the germline V gene are SGHNT and YENEEA. The CDR3 totals 16 residues. The CDR3 DNA is TGTGCCAGCAGCGCGAATCGGGGGGGGACGTACAATGAGCAGTTCTTC. Translated: CASSANRGGTYNEQFF.

This clonotype was counted a few times. The chain recombines TRBV4-2 with TRBJ2-2; no clear D gene. The CDR3 is 15 residues long. Trimming left V 1 base short and J 4 bases short, with 10 bases between. In germline, CDR1 is LGHNA, CDR2 YNFKEQ. The DNA for the CDR3 is TGTGCCAGCAGCCAAGTAGGGCTGACCACCGGGGAGCTGTTTTTT. This codes for CASSQVGLTTGELFF.